This T cell receptor (beta chain) came from a study of cytomegalovirus exposure and HLA in healthy donors. V lost 3 bases, J lost 1 base, and 10 bases lay in between. This CDR3 has 14 amino acids. Germline assignment: CDR1 SGHRS and CDR2 YFSETQ. This clone was detected many times. Repertoires were generated with immunoSEQ multiplex PCR, while TCRdb's copy carries only in-frame clones and drops some. This table holds 150,000 to 200,000 clones, roughly 82% found once. Sequenced material: PBMCs. The receptor comes from a woman under 30 in good health and CMV-seronegative. The chain is built from TRBV5-1 and TRBJ1-1; TRBD1 might be the D (5 bases). CDR3 sequence reads: CASSSGFQNTEAFF. Here the CDR3 DNA reads TGCGCCAGCAGCTCAGGGTTCCAGAACACTGAAGCTTTCTTT.